This T cell receptor beta chain was found in a study of T cell responses to AZD1222 COVID-19 vaccine. Study-level results: Recipients of AZD1222 seropositive at baseline numbered only 6 or 7. Clonal diversity was possibly underestimated, and white British individuals and females predominated among donors. No repertoire was sampled before or during the peak T cell response, only after it.

As concerns this clone: As yet, its antigen is unknown.

Produced via immunoSEQ multiplex PCR; TCRdb's table is partial and in-frame only. This repertoire shows 150,000 to 180,000 clones, 86% found once; its top ten account for roughly 5.8%. From germline, CDR1 is SNHLY and CDR2 FYNNEI. V was trimmed by 5 bases and J by 2 bases, leaving 12 bases between them. The CDR3 totals 15 residues. This specimen consisted of peripheral blood, obtained on day 0 of MenACWY control vaccination. This chain connects TRBV2 to TRBJ2-2, with TRBD1 as a possible D gene (6 bases). The receptor comes from an adult in good health. CDR3 protein: CASSSGTLNTGELFF. The CDR3 nucleotides are TGTGCCAGCAGTTCCGGGACACTAAACACCGGGGAGCTGTTTTTT. The full variable domain, rest sourced from reference TRBV2 and TRBJ2-2, is EPEVTQTPSHQVTQMGQEVILRCVPISNHLYFYWYRQILGQKVEFLVSFYNNEISEKSEIFDDQFSVERPDGSNFTLKIRSTKLEDSAMYFCASSSGTLNTGELFFGEGSRLTVL.